Each of the 15 T cell receptor beta chains below was sequenced from the same sample in a study of T cell repertoires in urothelial bladder cancer. Some clones are missing from TCRdb's copy, which holds only in-frame ones; the method was immunoSEQ multiplex PCR. The sample comprises about 9,000 clones, about three fifths of which are singletons, and less than 35% rests with the top ten. The sample taken for sequencing was tumor-infiltrating cells from bladder cancer. These receptors were taken from a human donor with urothelial carcinoma.

This clone showed up just a few times. The gene calls are TRBV2 and TRBJ1-6; D call uncertain. Trimming removed 2 bases at V and 8 bases at J, with 10 bases between. This CDR3 is 14 amino acids long. CDR1 and CDR2 (germline): SNHLY, FYNNEI. The CDR3 bases are TGTGCCAGCAGTGAAACGGTGGCGGATTCACCCCTCCACTTT. This encodes CASSETVADSPLHF.

J is TRBJ1-5 and V is TRBV6-1; D not certain. There are 14 residues in the CDR3. The V and J ends lost 3 bases and 11 bases respectively, with 17 bases between them. Germline V CDR1 and CDR2: MNHNS, SASEGT. As DNA, the CDR3 is TGTGCCAGCAGTGACGACCTGTTTGGTCGGTCCCAGCATTTT. Its translation is CASSDDLFGRSQHF.

This chain uses TRBV5-1 with TRBJ2-1, with D maybe TRBD1 (6 bases). Trimming removed 0 bases from V and 6 bases from J, with 13 bases in between. Germline V gene lookup returns CDR1 SGHRS and CDR2 YFSETQ. This CDR3 is built from 15 residues. The CDR3 DNA reads TGCGCCAGCAGCTTGGAGGGGGTAGCGAGCAATGAGCAGTTCTTC. Translation: CASSLEGVASNEQFF.

The chain employs TRBV7-9 and TRBJ2-7; D could derive from TRBD1 or TRBD2 (5 bases each). Germline assignment: CDR1 SEHNR and CDR2 FQNEAQ (reference sequence). V was clipped by 1 base and J by 2 bases, with 15 bases between them. The CDR3 spans 16 residues. Here the CDR3 reads CASSLVEGRVAYEQYF. DNA of the CDR3: TGTGCCAGCAGCTTAGTAGAGGGACGGGTTGCCTACGAGCAGTACTTC.

The rearrangement links TRBV10-3 to TRBJ2-1, with a weak D call TRBD2 (6 bases). The CDR3 spans 12 residues. Trimming shortened V by 8 bases and J by 9 bases, and 14 bases separated the two germline ends. Germline assignment: CDR1 ENHRY and CDR2 SYGVKD. The CDR3 DNA reads as TGTGCCATCCTAGGCGGGGAAGGTGAGCAGTTCTTC. Its protein product is CAILGGEGEQFF.

This chain links TRBV10-3 with TRBJ2-3, with D hard to call. CDR1 is ENHRY and CDR2 is SYGVKD in the germline V gene. V gave up 7 bases and J gave up 0 bases, with 14 bases separating them. There are 15 residues in the CDR3. Written as DNA, the CDR3 is TGTGCCATCAAAAGTCGCGACACAAGCACAGATACGCAGTATTTT. Residues: CAIKSRDTSTDTQYF.

The chain employs TRBV6-6 and TRBJ2-7; maybe TRBD2 (5 bases). The ends were cut back, 5 bases at V and 2 bases at J, with 13 bases in the middle. Looked up from germline, CDR1 is MNHNY and CDR2 is SVGAGI (reference sequence). The CDR3 is 14 amino acids. CDR3 amino acids: CASSKDFLPYEQYF. DNA for the CDR3: TGTGCCAGCAGTAAGGACTTTCTCCCCTACGAGCAGTACTTC.

This clone has a handful of counts. The chain links TRBV30 to TRBJ1-1; D remains unclear. Germline assignment: CDR1 GTSNPN and CDR2 SVGIG (reference sequence). Trimming took off 2 bases at V and 4 bases at J, with 11 bases between the two ends. The CDR3 consists of 13 residues. The CDR3 DNA sequence: TGTGCCTGGAGTAACGTGGCGGGCACTGAAGCTTTCTTT. This gives the protein CAWSNVAGTEAFF.

This chain joins TRBV19 and TRBJ2-3, with D perhaps TRBD2 (6 bases). Trimming pared 6 bases from V and 2 bases from J, leaving 12 bases between. Germline V gives CDR1 LNHDA, CDR2 SQIVND (reference sequence). This CDR3 is 14 amino acids long. CDR3 sequence (DNA): TGTGCCAGTAGGCGGGGACCCCTCACAGATACGCAGTATTTT. It codes for CASRRGPLTDTQYF.

This chain joins TRBV9 and TRBJ2-3, with 13 bases lining up with TRBD2. The CDR3 sequence is 16 residues long. V was pared by 1 base and J by 7 bases, with 6 bases of the junction left unmatched. Germline V gene sequence: CDR1 SGDLS, CDR2 YYNGEE. The CDR3 is CASSVTGLAGKNTQYF. The CDR3 DNA follows: TGTGCCAGCAGCGTAACGGGACTAGCGGGGAAGAATACGCAGTATTTT.

This clone was found once. This rearrangement joins TRBV29-1 to TRBJ1-2; possibly TRBD1 for D (5 bases). V gave up 2 bases and J gave up 2 bases, with 18 bases separating them. The germline CDR1 and CDR2 sequences are SQVTM and ANQGSEA. The CDR3 contains 16 residues. Written as DNA, the CDR3 is TGCAGCGTTGAATTACTCCCCGGGACGGGCAACTATGGCTACACCTTC. It yields the protein CSVELLPGTGNYGYTF.

The chain combines TRBV5-1 with TRBJ2-1, with D unresolved. The germline V and J ends were trimmed by 0 bases and 10 bases, with 8 bases remaining between them. Germline V gene data show CDR1 as SGHRS and CDR2 as YFSETQ. This CDR3 has 12 amino acids. The CDR3 sequence is CASSLEPREQFF. The CDR3 region has the DNA TGCGCCAGCAGCTTGGAACCGAGAGAGCAGTTCTTC. The whole variable domain, remainder taken from reference TRBV5-1 and TRBJ2-1, is KAGVTQTPRYLIKTRGQQVTLSCSPISGHRSVSWYQQTPGQGLQFLFEYFSETQRNKGNFPGRFSGRQFSNSRSEMNVSTLELGDSALYLCASSLEPREQFFGPGTRLTVL.

This clone appeared a few times. The V call is TRBV4-1, the J call TRBJ2-7, with 7 bases aligning to TRBD2. CDR3 length equals 11 residues. Losses at the gene ends were 4 bases for V and 12 bases for J; bases not matched to a gene: 6. Germline V gene sequence: CDR1 MGHRA, CDR2 YSYEKL. CDR3 sequence: CASSLGLVVYF. CDR3 in DNA: TGCGCCAGCAGCCTCGGACTAGTTGTGTACTTC.

A single count supports this clone. This sequence joins TRBV30 and TRBJ1-1, with 11 bases lining up with TRBD1. V gave up 0 bases and J gave up 5 bases; unmatched junction bases: 11. CDR1 GTSNPN and CDR2 SVGIG come from the germline V gene (reference sequence). The CDR3 covers 17 residues. CDR3 DNA sequence: TGTGCCTGGAGTGTACTTTCCGGGACAGGGGGGAGAACTGAAGCTTTCTTT. The encoded protein is CAWSVLSGTGGRTEAFF.

This clone was counted only a few times. The chain employs TRBV5-4 and TRBJ1-1; TRBD1 aligns across 7 bases. In germline, CDR1 is SGHNT, CDR2 YYREEE (reference sequence). The CDR3 runs to 14 residues. V shed 4 bases and J 5 bases; nucleotides not matched to a gene: 8. The CDR3 DNA reads as TGTGCCAGCAGCCCATCGACAGGGAAAACTGAAGCTTTCTTT. It yields the protein CASSPSTGKTEAFF.